This entry describes one TCR beta chain. The entry originates in a study of blood T cell repertoires in COVID-19. Overall study: Nucleic acid was either cDNA or gDNA, and it came from T cells, B-cell-depleted T cells, or PBMCs.

In the authors' methods: Nucleated cell number was recorded as an estimate derived from reference gene primer amplification. Profiled with immunoSEQ multiplex PCR; TCRdb holds only in-frame clones, not every one. V, J and clone size were drawn from that table, and D and trimming were deduced from the DNA. Of some 670,000 clones listed, around 89% were seen once; the top ten hold roughly 0.25%. The ends lost 4 bases at V and 6 bases at J; junction bases unmatched: 11. Germline-derived CDR1 and CDR2 are SGHNT and YENEEA. There are 16 residues in the CDR3. This sequence was found in a woman aged 18 to 35 with acute or convalescent COVID-19. Sequencing was performed on peripheral blood. The chain couples TRBV11-3 to TRBJ2-1; TRBD1 matches at 8 bases. For the CDR3, the DNA is TGTGCCAGCAGCTCCCGACAGGGGATGGGGAGCAATGAGCAGTTCTTC. The encoded protein is CASSSRQGMGSNEQFF.